One sample yielded the 5 T cell receptor beta chains listed below, sequenced in a study of Ad26.COV2.S vaccination and SARS-CoV-2 variants. Treatment here: around 19 received Ad26.COV2.S at low or high dose, single or two shots; about five received placebo; per-sample allocation not given. Day 63 following the first vaccine or placebo injection was when the samples were taken. The assay was immunoSEQ multiplex PCR, and TCRdb's table has in-frame clones only and misses some. The table includes more than 350,000 clones, 75% to 95% detected once. The material was peripheral blood, obtained in a trial of Ad26.COV2.S vaccine versus placebo. Receptor source: a person aged 18-60 years who received the Ad26.COV2.S COVID-19 vaccine or a placebo.

The genes are TRBV4-1 and TRBJ2-7, with 11 bases fitting TRBD1. V shed 4 bases and J 2 bases; nucleotides not matched to a gene: 1. CDR1 is MGHRA, CDR2 YSYEKL, per germline. The CDR3 has 14 residues. CDR3 nucleotide sequence: TGCGCCAGCAGCCGGGACAGGGGGGCCTACGAGCAGTACTTC. Its protein product is CASSRDRGAYEQYF.

This clone was recorded once. The chain couples TRBV5-4 to TRBJ1-6; no clear D. The CDR3 totals 14 residues. Germline assignment: CDR1 SGHNT and CDR2 YYREEE (reference sequence). V was clipped by 5 bases and J by 2 bases, with 8 bases between them. CDR3 DNA: TGTGCCAGCAGTAGTGACACCTATAATTCACCCCTCCACTTT. Translation: CASSSDTYNSPLHF.

V usage is TRBV6-2 or TRBV6-3 and J usage is TRBJ2-7; possibly TRBD2 for D (6 bases). Germline V gene data show CDR1 as MNHEY and CDR2 as SVGEGT. This CDR3 comprises 14 residues. The V gene lost 2 bases and the J gene lost 2 bases, with 10 bases spanning the gap. CDR3 sequence: CASSYMGGPYEQYF. DNA for the CDR3: TGTGCCAGCAGTTACATGGGGGGACCCTACGAGCAGTACTTC.

V is TRBV13 and J is TRBJ2-1; unclear D gene. This CDR3 comprises 15 residues. Trimming stripped 5 bases from V and 3 bases from J, with 14 bases between. CDR1 is PRHDT and CDR2 is FYEKMQ in the germline V gene (reference sequence). CDR3 protein: CASSPTGENYNEQFF. The CDR3 DNA reads as TGTGCCAGCAGCCCCACTGGGGAAAACTACAATGAGCAGTTCTTC. Full variable domain (missing parts from reference TRBV13 and TRBJ2-1): AAGVIQSPRHLIKEKRETATLKCYPIPRHDTVYWYQQGPGQDPQFLISFYEKMQSDKGSIPDRFSAQQFSDYHSELNMSSLELGDSALYFCASSPTGENYNEQFFGPGTRLTVL.

This clone was seen more than once but under ten times. The chain recombines TRBV24-1 with TRBJ2-2; D might be TRBD2 (5 bases). CDR3 length equals 14 residues. Trimming left V 2 bases short and J 5 bases short, with 8 bases between. Germline CDR1 and CDR2: KGHDR and SFDVKD. The CDR3 nucleotides read TGTGCCACCAGTGATTCGAGCGGTACCGGGGAGCTGTTTTTT. This encodes CATSDSSGTGELFF.